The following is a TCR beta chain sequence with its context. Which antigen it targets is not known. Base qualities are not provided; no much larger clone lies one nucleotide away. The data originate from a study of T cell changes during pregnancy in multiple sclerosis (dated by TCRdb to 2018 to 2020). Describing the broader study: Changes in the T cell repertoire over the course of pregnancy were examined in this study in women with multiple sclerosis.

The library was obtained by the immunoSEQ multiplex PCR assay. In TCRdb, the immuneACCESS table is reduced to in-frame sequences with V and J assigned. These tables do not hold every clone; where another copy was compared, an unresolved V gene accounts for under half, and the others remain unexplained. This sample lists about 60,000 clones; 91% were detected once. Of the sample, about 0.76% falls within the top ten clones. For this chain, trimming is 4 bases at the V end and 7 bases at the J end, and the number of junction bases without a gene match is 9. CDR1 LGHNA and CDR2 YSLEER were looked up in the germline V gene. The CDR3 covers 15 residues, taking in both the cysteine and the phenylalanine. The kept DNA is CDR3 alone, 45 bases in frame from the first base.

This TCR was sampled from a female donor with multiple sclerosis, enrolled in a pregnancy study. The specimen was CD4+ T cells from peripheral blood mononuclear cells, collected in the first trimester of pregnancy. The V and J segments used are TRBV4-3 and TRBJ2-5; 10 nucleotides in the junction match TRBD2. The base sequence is TGCGCCAGCAGCCTGGGACTAGCGAGCTCTACGACCCAGTACTTC. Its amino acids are CASSLGLASSTTQYF.